These 11 T cell receptor beta chains were all obtained from the same sample, sequenced in a study of T cells in localized non-small cell lung cancer. Some clones are missing from TCRdb's copy, which holds only in-frame ones; the method was immunoSEQ multiplex PCR. Of more than 650 clones in the sample, just under 20% are singletons; the top ten hold 10%. The sample was normal lung tissue next to the tumor, taken before any cancer treatment. The receptors originated from a female donor of 60 years or more with stage II lung adenocarcinoma.

In its sample, this clone ranks as medium-sized. The rearrangement links TRBV11-3 to TRBJ2-1; a possible D gene is TRBD2 (6 bases). CDR3 length: 15 residues. V shed 7 bases and J shed 7 bases, with 20 bases lying between them. CDR1 and CDR2 (germline): SGHNT, YENEEA. CDR3 residues: CASTFRGGIRNEQFF. The CDR3 nucleotides read TGTGCCAGCACCTTTAGAGGAGGGATTAGAAATGAGCAGTTCTTC.

This clone was found a few times. The rearrangement uses TRBV29-1 and TRBJ2-7; D is possibly TRBD1 (5 bases). CDR3 length: 13 residues. Between the trimmed V and J ends, which lost 2 bases and 3 bases, there was a span of 11 bases. Looked up from germline, CDR1 is SQVTM and CDR2 is ANQGSEA. The CDR3 sequence: CSVEFSGFYEQYF. The CDR3 region has the DNA TGCAGCGTTGAATTCTCAGGGTTCTACGAGCAGTACTTC.

Relative to its sample, this clone is large. The chain employs TRBV28 and TRBJ2-5; 7 bases match TRBD1. The germline gives CDR1 MDHEN, CDR2 SYDVKM. J lost 1 base, V lost 4 bases, and 9 bases had no gene match. There are 16 residues in the CDR3. This chain's CDR3 is CASSSFAGTVQETQYF. CDR3 sequence (DNA): TGTGCCAGCAGTTCGTTCGCCGGGACAGTCCAAGAGACCCAGTACTTC.

This chain joins TRBV19 and TRBJ2-4; the D gene is possibly TRBD2 (6 bases). This CDR3 contains 15 residues. CDR1 LNHDA and CDR2 SQIVND come from the germline V gene (reference sequence). Trimming cost V 3 bases and J 2 bases, with 11 bases left between them. CDR3: CASSISAGTKNIQYF. The CDR3 bases are TGTGCCAGTAGTATTAGTGCGGGAACCAAAAACATTCAGTACTTC.

This chain links TRBV28 with TRBJ1-2; tentative D call: TRBD1 (5 bases). This CDR3 region has 14 residues. V shed 5 bases and J shed 6 bases, with 16 bases lying between them. CDR1 and CDR2 (germline): MDHEN, SYDVKM. The CDR3 spells CASSAAQGSNGYTF. The CDR3 DNA reads TGTGCCAGCAGTGCTGCCCAGGGTAGCAATGGCTACACCTTC.

The chain carries TRBV9 and TRBJ2-2, with 8 positions matching TRBD2. The CDR3 is made up of 16 amino acids. CDR1 is SGDLS and CDR2 is YYNGEE in the germline V gene. V dropped 7 bases and J dropped 6; count of bases not matched to a gene: 14. CDR3 coding DNA: TGTGCCAGCGAAGGGACCGGGACTAGGGGTTCCGGGGAGCTGTTTTTT. It encodes CASEGTGTRGSGELFF.

By proportion, this clone is medium-sized. The CDR3 loop is CASSYSILSGGPSYQPQHF. In nucleotides, the CDR3 is TGTGCCAGCAGTTACTCGATCCTAAGCGGGGGCCCTTCGTATCAGCCCCAGCATTTT. The V call is TRBV6-8, the J call TRBJ1-5, with a tentative D call TRBD1 (6 bases). The germline gives CDR1 MNHGY, CDR2 SAAAGT. The CDR3 covers 19 residues. V was pared by 0 bases and J by 5 bases, with 23 bases between.

The genes are TRBV19 and TRBJ1-2; TRBD1 aligns across 8 bases. Germline assignment: CDR1 LNHDA and CDR2 SQIVND (reference sequence). With V trimmed by 3 bases and J by 4 bases, 10 bases remained unmatched. This CDR3 comprises 16 residues. This CDR3 is CASSMSGTGASYGYTF. Written as DNA, the CDR3 is TGTGCCAGTAGTATGAGTGGGACAGGAGCGTCCTATGGCTACACCTTC.

The rearrangement links TRBV6-8 to TRBJ1-4; D remains unclear. The CDR3 runs 14 residues. Germline V lookup: CDR1 MNHGY, CDR2 SAAAGT. Between the trimmed V and J ends, which lost 5 bases and 0 bases, there was a span of 7 bases. The CDR3 DNA sequence: TGTGCCAGCAGTCCAGAGTCAACTAATGAAAAACTGTTTTTT. This sequence encodes CASSPESTNEKLFF.

This clone was detected only a few times. V gene TRBV9 combines with J gene TRBJ2-2; D call uncertain. The germline V and J ends were trimmed by 4 bases and 7 bases, with 11 bases remaining between them. This CDR3 contains 13 residues. Germline lookup yields CDR1 SGDLS and CDR2 YYNGEE. This CDR3 reads CASSLIPSGELFF. The CDR3 DNA reads as TGTGCCAGCAGCTTAATCCCTAGCGGGGAGCTGTTTTTT.

This clone showed up just a few times. The chain links TRBV19 to TRBJ2-7; 9 bases are a match to TRBD1. Trimming took 4 bases from V and 4 from J; bases not matched to a gene: 8. Germline-derived CDR1 and CDR2 are LNHDA and SQIVND (reference sequence). The CDR3 totals 15 residues. The CDR3 sequence: CASSKPGQGGYEQYF. The CDR3 DNA sequence: TGTGCCAGTAGTAAACCGGGACAGGGCGGATACGAGCAGTACTTC.